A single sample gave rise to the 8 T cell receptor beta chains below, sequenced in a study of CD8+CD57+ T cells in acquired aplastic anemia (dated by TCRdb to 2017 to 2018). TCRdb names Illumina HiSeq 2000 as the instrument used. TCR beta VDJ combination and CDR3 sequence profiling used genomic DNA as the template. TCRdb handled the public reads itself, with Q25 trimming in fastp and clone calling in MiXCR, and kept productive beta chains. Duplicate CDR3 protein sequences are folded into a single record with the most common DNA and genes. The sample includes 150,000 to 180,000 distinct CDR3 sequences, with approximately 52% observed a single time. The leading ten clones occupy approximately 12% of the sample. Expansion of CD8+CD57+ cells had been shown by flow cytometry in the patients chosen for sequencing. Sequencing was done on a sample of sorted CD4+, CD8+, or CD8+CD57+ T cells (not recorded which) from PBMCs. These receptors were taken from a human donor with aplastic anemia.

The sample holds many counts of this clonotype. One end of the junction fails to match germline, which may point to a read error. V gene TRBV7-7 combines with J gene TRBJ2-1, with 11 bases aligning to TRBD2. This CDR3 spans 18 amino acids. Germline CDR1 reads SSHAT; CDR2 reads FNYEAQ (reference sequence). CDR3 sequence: CASSLAGGAGPIYNEQFF. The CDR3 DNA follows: TGTGCTAGCAGCTTAGCGGGAGGGGCAGGACCCATTTACAATGAGCAGTTCTTC.

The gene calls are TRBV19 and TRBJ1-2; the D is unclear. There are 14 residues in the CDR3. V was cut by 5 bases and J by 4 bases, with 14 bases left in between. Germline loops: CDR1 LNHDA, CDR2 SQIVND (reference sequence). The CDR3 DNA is TGTGCCAGTAGTCTGTCGGAACAGTCCTATGGCTACACCTTC. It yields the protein CASSLSEQSYGYTF.

The CDR3 reads CASNYRQGLGEQYF. CDR3 sequence (DNA): TGTGCCAGTAACTATAGACAGGGATTGGGCGAGCAGTACTTC. The J gene is TRBJ2-7, the V gene TRBV19; 7 bases match TRBD1. The CDR3 extends over 14 amino acids. The junction had 12 bases not matched to a gene; V was cut back by 7 bases and J by 6 bases. CDR1 is LNHDA, CDR2 SQIVND, per germline (reference sequence). The full variable domain, its missing parts supplied by reference TRBV19 and TRBJ2-7, is DGGITQSPKYLFRKEGQNVTLSCEQNLNHDAMYWYRQDPGQGLRLIYYSQIVNDFQKGDIAEGYSVSREKKESFPLTVTSAQKNPTAFYLCASNYRQGLGEQYFGPGTRLTVT.

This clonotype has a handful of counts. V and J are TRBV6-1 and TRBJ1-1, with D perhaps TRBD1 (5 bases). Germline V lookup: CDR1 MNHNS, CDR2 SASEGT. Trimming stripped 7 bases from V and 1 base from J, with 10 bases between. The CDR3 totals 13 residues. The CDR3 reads CASISGQNTEAFF. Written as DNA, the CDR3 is TGTGCCAGCATATCTGGACAGAACACTGAAGCTTTCTTT.

DNA of the CDR3: TGTGCCATCAGTGGATCACAGTGGAATCAGCCCCAGCATTTT. Its protein product is CAISGSQWNQPQHF. The J gene is TRBJ1-5, the V gene TRBV10-3; D is unclear. In germline, CDR1 is ENHRY, CDR2 SYGVKD. V shed 4 bases and J shed 4 bases, with 11 bases lying between them. The CDR3 runs to 14 residues.

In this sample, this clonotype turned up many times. The CDR3 nucleotides are TGCGCCAGCAGCCAGGACAGGGGGAACACTGAAGCTTTCTTT. Its translation is CASSQDRGNTEAFF. The genes are TRBV4-1 and TRBJ1-1; 9 positions match TRBD1. Trimming took 3 bases from V and 1 from J; bases not matched to a gene: 0. Germline CDR1 reads MGHRA; CDR2 reads YSYEKL. The CDR3 spans 14 residues.

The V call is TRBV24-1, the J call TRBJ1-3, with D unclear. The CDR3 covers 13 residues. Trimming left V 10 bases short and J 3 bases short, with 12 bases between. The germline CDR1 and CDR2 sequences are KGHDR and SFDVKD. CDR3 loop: CATSEVNGNTIYF. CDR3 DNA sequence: TGTGCCACTTCGGAGGTAAATGGAAACACCATATATTTT.

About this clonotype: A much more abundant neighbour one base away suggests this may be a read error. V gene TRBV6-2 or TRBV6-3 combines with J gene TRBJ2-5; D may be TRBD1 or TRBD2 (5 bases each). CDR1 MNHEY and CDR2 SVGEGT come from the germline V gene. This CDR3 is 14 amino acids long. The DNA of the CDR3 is TGTGCCAGCAGTTACTCGACACTTGGTGGGACCCAGTGCTTC. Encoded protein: CASSYSTLGGTQCF.